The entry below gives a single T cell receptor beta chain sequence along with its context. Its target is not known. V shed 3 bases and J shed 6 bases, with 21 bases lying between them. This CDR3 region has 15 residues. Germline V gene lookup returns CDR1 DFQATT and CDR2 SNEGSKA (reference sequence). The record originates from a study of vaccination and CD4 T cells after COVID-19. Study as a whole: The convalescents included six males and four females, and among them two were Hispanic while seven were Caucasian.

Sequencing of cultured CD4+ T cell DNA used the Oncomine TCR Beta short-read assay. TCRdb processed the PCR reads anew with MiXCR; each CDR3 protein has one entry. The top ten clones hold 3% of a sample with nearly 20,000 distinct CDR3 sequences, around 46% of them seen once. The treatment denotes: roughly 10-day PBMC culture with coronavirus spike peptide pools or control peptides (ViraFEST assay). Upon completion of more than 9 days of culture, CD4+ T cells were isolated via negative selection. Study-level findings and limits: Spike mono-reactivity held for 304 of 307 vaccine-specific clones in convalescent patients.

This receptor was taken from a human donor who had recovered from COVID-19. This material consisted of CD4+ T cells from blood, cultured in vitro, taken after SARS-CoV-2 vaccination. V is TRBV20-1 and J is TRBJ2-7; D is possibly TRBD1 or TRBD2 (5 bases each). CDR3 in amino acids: CSARKIGTQRPEQYF. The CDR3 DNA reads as TGCAGTGCTAGGAAAATCGGGACCCAGCGCCCCGAGCAGTACTTC.